This T cell receptor beta chain was observed in a study of T cells in Graves' hyperthyroidism and ophthalmopathy. Germline-derived CDR1 and CDR2 are SGHRS and YFSETQ. V gave up 2 bases and J gave up 6 bases, with 18 bases separating them. This CDR3 contains 15 residues. PBMCs were obtained from 10 ml fresh peripheral blood. Amplification of TCR beta CDR3 regions used RNA as the template. HTBI primers were used for first-round RT-PCR of the TCR CDR3. TCRdb independently ran MiXCR on the multiplex PCR reads; one entry per CDR3 protein. The sample comprises around 610,000 distinct CDR3 sequences, about 15% of which are singletons, and over 3.5% rests with the top ten. This clonotype was seen repeatedly, ten times or more.

V usage is TRBV5-1 and J usage is TRBJ2-7, with unresolved D. Sequencing was done on a sample of blood. The sequence came from a woman in her 40s with Graves' ophthalmopathy. In DNA, the CDR3 is TGCGCCAGCAGCTTTGCGACTGGCGTATTAGGCGAGCAGTACTTC. This sequence encodes CASSFATGVLGEQYF. Variable domain in full (rest from reference TRBV5-1 and TRBJ2-7): KAGVTQTPRYLIKTRGQQVTLSCSPISGHRSVSWYQQTPGQGLQFLFEYFSETQRNKGNFPGRFSGRQFSNSRSEMNVSTLELGDSALYLCASSFATGVLGEQYFGPGTRLTVT.